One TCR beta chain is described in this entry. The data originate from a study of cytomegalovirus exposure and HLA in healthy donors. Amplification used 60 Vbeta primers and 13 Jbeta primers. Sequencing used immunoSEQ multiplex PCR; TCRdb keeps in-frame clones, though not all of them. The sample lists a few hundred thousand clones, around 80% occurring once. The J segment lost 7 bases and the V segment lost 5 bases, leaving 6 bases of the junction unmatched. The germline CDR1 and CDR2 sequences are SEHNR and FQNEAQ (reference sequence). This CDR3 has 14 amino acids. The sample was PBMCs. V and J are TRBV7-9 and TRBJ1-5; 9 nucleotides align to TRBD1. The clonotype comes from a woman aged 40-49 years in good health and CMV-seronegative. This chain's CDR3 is CASSLGTGIQPQHF. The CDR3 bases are TGTGCCAGCAGCCTAGGGACAGGGATCCAGCCCCAGCATTTT.